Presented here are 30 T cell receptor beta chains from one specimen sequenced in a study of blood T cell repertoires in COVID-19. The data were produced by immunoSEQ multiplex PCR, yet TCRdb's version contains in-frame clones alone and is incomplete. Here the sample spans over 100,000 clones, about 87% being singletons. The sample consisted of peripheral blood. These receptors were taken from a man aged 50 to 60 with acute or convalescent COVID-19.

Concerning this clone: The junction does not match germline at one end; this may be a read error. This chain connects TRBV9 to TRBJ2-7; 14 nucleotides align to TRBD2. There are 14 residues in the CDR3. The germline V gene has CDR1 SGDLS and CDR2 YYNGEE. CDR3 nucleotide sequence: TGTGCCAGCAGCGTTGGGGGACTAGCGGGAGATGTTTCCTTC. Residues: CASSVGGLAGDVSF.

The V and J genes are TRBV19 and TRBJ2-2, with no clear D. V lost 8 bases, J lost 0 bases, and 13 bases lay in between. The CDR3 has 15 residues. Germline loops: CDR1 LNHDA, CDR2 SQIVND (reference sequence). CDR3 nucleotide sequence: TGTGCCAGTTCGGTACTGAATGCGAACACCGGGGAGCTGTTTTTT. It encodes CASSVLNANTGELFF.

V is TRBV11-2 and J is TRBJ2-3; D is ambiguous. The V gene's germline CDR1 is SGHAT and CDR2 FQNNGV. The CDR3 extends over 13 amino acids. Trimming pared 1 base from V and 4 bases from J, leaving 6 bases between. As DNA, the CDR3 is TGTGCCAGCAGCTTAGTGGCGGCAGATACGCAGTATTTT. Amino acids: CASSLVAADTQYF. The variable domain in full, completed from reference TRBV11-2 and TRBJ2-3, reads EAGVAQSPRYKIIEKRQSVAFWCNPISGHATLYWYQQILGQGPKLLIQFQNNGVVDDSQLPKDRFSAERLKGVDSTLKIQPAKLEDSAVYLCASSLVAADTQYFGPGTRLTVL.

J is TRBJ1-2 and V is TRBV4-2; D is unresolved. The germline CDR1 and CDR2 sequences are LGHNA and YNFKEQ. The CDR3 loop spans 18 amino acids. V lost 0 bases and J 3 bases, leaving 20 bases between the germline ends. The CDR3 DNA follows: TGTGCCAGCAGCCAAGACCTAGGAGTGGCCAGAGTAGACTATGGCTACACCTTC. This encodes CASSQDLGVARVDYGYTF.

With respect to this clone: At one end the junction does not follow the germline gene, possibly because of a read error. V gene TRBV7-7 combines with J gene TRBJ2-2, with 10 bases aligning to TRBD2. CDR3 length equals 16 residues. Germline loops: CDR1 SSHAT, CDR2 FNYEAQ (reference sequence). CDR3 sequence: CASSPIAGGPTGELFF. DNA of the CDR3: TGTGCTAGCAGTCCAATAGCGGGGGGCCCCACCGGGGAGCTGTTTTTT.

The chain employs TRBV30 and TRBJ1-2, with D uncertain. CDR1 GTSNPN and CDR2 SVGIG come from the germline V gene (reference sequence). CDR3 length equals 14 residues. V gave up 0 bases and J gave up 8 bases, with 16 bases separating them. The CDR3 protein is CAWSVLGPGRGYTF. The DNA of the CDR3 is TGTGCCTGGAGTGTACTCGGGCCCGGGAGGGGCTACACCTTC.

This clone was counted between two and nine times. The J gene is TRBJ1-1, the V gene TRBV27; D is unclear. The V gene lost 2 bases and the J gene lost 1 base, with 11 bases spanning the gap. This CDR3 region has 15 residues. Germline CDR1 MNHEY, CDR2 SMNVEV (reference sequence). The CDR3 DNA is TGTGCCAGCAGTTTAGGTCCAGGAACGAACACTGAAGCTTTCTTT. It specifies CASSLGPGTNTEAFF.

The DNA of the CDR3 is TGTGCCAGCACCAGGCTGAATTCACCCCTCCACTTT. It translates to CASTRLNSPLHF. The V gene is TRBV6-6, the J gene TRBJ1-6; D gene ambiguous. Germline-derived CDR1 and CDR2 are MNHNY and SVGAGI (reference sequence). Trimming left V 7 bases short and J 7 bases short, with 8 bases between. The CDR3 has 12 residues.

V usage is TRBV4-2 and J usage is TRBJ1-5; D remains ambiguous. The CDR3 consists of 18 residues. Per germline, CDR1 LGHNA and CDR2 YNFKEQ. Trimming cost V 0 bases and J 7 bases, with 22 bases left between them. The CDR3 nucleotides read TGTGCCAGCAGCCAAGAGTCCGCTTCCAGATTGAGAGGCCAGCCCCAGCATTTT. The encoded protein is CASSQESASRLRGQPQHF.

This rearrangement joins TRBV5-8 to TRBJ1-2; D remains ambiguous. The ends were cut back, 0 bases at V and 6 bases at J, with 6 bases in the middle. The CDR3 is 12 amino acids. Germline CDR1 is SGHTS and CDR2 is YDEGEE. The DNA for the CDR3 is TGTGCCAGCAGCTTGGCCCGAGATGGCTACACCTTC. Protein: CASSLARDGYTF.

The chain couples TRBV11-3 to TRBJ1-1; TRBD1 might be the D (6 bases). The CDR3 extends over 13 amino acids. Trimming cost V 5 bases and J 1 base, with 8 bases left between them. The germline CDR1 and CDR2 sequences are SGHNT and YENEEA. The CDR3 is CASSQQGNTEAFF. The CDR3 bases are TGTGCCAGCAGCCAACAGGGGAACACTGAAGCTTTCTTT.

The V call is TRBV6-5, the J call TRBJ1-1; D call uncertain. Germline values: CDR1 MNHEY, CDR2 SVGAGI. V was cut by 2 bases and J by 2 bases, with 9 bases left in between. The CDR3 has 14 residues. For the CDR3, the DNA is TGTGCCAGCAGTTACCGGCAGACTAACACTGAAGCTTTCTTT. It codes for CASSYRQTNTEAFF.

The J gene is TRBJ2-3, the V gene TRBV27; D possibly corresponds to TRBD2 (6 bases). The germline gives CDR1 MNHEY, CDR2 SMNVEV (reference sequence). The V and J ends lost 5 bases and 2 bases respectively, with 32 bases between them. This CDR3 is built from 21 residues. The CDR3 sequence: CASSTTGRGTIIGFLTDTQYF. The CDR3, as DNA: TGTGCCAGCAGTACGACGGGGCGGGGTACGATAATAGGGTTTCTCACAGATACGCAGTATTTT.

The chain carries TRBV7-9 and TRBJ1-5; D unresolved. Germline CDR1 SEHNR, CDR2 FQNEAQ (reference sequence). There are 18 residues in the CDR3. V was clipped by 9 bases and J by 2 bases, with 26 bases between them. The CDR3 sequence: CARLTLLGRTGGNQPQHF. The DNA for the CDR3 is TGTGCCAGGCTCACCCTCCTGGGGAGAACGGGAGGCAATCAGCCCCAGCATTTT.

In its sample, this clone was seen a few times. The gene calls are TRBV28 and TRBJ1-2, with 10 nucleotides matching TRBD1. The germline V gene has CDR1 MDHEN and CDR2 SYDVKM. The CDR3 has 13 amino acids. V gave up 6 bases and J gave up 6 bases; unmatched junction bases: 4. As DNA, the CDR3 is TGTGCCAGCAGGGGACAGGGGCTTGATGGCTACACCTTC. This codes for CASRGQGLDGYTF.

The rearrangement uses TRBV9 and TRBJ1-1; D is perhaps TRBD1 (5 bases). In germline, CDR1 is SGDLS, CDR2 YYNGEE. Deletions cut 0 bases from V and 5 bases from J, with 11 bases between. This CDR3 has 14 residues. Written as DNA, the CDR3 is TGTGCCAGCAGCGTAGTCGGGGGAGGGACTGAAGCTTTCTTT. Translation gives CASSVVGGGTEAFF.

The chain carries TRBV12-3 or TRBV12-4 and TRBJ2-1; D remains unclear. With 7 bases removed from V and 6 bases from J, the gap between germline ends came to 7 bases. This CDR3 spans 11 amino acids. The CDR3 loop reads CASTVFNEQFF. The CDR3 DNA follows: TGTGCCAGCACCGTCTTCAATGAGCAGTTCTTC.

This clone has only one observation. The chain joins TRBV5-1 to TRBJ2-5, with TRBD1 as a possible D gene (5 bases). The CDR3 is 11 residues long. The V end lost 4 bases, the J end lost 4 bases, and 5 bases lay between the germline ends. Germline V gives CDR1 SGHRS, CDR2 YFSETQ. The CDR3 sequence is CASSQGETQYF. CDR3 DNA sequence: TGCGCCAGCAGCCAGGGAGAGACCCAGTACTTC.

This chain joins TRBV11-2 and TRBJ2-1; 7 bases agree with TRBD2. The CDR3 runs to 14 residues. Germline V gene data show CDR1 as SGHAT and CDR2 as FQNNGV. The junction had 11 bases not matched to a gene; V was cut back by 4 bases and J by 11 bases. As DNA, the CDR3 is TGTGCCAGCAGCTCCTATGCTGGGACTACCAAGCAGTTCTTC. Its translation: CASSSYAGTTKQFF.

The CDR3 DNA reads TGTGCCAGTAGGGGTCTTACAGGGGGCCACGGGTACTATGGCTACACCTTC. Translated: CASRGLTGGHGYYGYTF. V and J are TRBV19 and TRBJ1-2; 9 bases match TRBD1. V lost 6 bases and J lost 3; bases outside the gene matches: 14. The CDR3 length is 17 residues. Looked up from germline, CDR1 is LNHDA and CDR2 is SQIVND (reference sequence).

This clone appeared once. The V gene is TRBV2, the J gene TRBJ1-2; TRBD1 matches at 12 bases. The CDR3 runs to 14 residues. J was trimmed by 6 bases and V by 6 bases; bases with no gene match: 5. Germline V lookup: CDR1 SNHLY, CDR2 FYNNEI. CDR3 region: CASRGQGAVDGYTF. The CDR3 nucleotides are TGTGCCAGCAGGGGACAGGGGGCCGTAGATGGCTACACCTTC.

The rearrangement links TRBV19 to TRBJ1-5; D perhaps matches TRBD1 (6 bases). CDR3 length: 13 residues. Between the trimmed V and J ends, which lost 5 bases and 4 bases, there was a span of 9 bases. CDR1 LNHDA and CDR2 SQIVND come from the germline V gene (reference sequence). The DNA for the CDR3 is TGTGCCAGTAGTCGGCAGGGGAATCAGCCCCAGCATTTT. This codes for CASSRQGNQPQHF.

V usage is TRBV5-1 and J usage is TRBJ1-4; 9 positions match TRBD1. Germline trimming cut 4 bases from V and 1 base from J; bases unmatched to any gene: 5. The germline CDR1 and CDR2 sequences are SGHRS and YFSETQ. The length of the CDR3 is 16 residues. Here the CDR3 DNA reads TGCGCCAGCAGCCGGGGACAGGGAGGAACTAATGAAAAACTGTTTTTT. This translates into CASSRGQGGTNEKLFF.

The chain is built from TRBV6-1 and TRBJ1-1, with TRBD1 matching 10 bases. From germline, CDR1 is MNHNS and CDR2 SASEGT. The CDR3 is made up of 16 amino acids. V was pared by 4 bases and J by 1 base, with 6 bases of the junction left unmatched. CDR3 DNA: TGTGCCAGCAGTGCCCGGGACAGGGGCCCGAACACTGAAGCTTTCTTT. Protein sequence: CASSARDRGPNTEAFF.

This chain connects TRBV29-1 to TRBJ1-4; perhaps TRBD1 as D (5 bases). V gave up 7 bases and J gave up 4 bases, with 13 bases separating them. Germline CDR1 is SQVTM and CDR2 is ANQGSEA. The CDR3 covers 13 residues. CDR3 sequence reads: CSANKGNNEKLFF. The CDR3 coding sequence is TGCAGCGCAAACAAGGGGAATAATGAAAAACTGTTTTTT.

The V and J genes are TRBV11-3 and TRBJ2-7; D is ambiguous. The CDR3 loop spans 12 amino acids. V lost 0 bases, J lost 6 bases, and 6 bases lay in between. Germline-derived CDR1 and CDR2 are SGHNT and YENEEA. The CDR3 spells CASSLDYSEQYF. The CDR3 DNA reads TGTGCCAGCAGCTTAGATTATTCCGAGCAGTACTTC.

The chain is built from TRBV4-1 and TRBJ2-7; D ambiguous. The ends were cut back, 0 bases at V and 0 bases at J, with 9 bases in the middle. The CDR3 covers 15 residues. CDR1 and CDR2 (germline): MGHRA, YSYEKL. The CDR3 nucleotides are TGCGCCAGCAGCCAAGAGGGCCGCAGCTCCTACGAGCAGTACTTC. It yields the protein CASSQEGRSSYEQYF.

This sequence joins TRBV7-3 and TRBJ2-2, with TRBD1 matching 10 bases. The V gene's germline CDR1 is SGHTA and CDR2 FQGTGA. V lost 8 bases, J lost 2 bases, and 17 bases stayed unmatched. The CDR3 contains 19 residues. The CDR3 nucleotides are TGTGCCAGCGGTCCCCTTTATGGACAGGGGGTGGGAAACACCGGGGAGCTGTTTTTT. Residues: CASGPLYGQGVGNTGELFF.

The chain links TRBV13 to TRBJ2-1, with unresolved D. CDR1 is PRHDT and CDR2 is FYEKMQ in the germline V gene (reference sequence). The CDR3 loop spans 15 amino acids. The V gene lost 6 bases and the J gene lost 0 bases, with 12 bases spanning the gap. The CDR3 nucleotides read TGTGCCAGCAGTCGCAGGATCAGCTCCTACAATGAGCAGTTCTTC. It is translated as CASSRRISSYNEQFF.

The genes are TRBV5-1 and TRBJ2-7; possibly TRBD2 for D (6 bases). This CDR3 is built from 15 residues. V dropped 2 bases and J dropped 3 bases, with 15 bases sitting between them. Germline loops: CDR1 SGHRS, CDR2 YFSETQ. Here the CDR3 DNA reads TGCGCCAGCAGCTTAGGAGGCAGGGAGGACTACGAGCAGTACTTC. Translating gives CASSLGGREDYEQYF.